This TCR beta chain was identified during a study of Ad26.COV2.S vaccination and SARS-CoV-2 variants. Treatment reported: over 15 received Ad26.COV2.S at low or high dose, single or two shots; several received placebo; per-sample allocation not given. Samples came from day 63 after the first vaccine or placebo injection. CDR1 and CDR2 (germline): SGDLS, YYNGEE. Trimming shortened V by 0 bases and J by 2 bases, and 11 bases separated the two germline ends. The CDR3 is 15 residues long. Assay: immunoSEQ multiplex PCR; the TCRdb copy retains only in-frame clones and omits some. Of hundreds of thousands of clones in the sample, 80% to 90% were seen once.

V and J are TRBV9 and TRBJ1-1; D unclear. The clonotype comes from a person between 18 and 59 years old who received the Ad26.COV2.S COVID-19 vaccine or a placebo. The material was peripheral blood, obtained in a trial of Ad26.COV2.S vaccine versus placebo. CDR3 DNA sequence: TGTGCCAGCAGCGTAGATCTGCGGGGTAACACTGAAGCTTTCTTT. It is translated as CASSVDLRGNTEAFF.